Below, 25 T cell receptor beta chains from the same sample are listed, as sequenced in a study of blood T cell repertoires in COVID-19. Assay: immunoSEQ multiplex PCR; the TCRdb copy retains only in-frame clones and omits some. The sample yields 180,000 or so clones, 86% seen once. Sequencing used peripheral blood. The source of these receptors is a man aged 55 to 70 with acute or convalescent COVID-19.

The J gene is TRBJ2-5, the V gene TRBV12-2; TRBD2, the table's D call, lacks a check against the DNA. TRBV12-2 corresponds to a pseudogene. The CDR3 length is 20 residues. CDR3 nucleotide sequence: TGTGCAAGTCGCCCGCTAGCCCCGGGGACTCAAGTGACAGCCCAAGAGACCCAGTACTTC. This gives the protein CASRPLAPGTQVTAQETQYF.

The gene calls are TRBV3-1 (or the pseudogene TRBV3-2) and TRBJ1-2; perhaps TRBD1 as D (6 bases). The ends were cut back, 3 bases at V and 3 bases at J, with 11 bases in the middle. This CDR3 has 14 residues. Looked up from germline, CDR1 is LGHDT and CDR2 is YNNKEL (reference sequence). CDR3 nucleotides: TGTGCCAGCAGCCAGTCGAGGGGGTACTATGGCTACACCTTC. This codes for CASSQSRGYYGYTF.

CDR3 nucleotides: TGCGCCAGCAGCTCGACAGGGGCGAACACCGGGGAGCTGTTTTTT. Translation: CASSSTGANTGELFF. The chain recombines TRBV5-1 with TRBJ2-2; the match to TRBD1 covers 8 bases. Germline V CDR1 and CDR2: SGHRS, YFSETQ. The V and J ends lost 3 bases and 0 bases, in that order; junction bases with no gene match: 1. This CDR3 region has 15 residues.

The chain couples TRBV19 to TRBJ1-5; 8 bases agree with TRBD1. The CDR3 runs 17 residues. Trimming removed 5 bases from V and 5 bases from J; junction bases left unmatched: 14. CDR1 and CDR2 from the germline V gene are LNHDA and SQIVND (reference sequence). CDR3 DNA sequence: TGTGCCAGTAGTCTCCACCGACAGGGGATGGTGGATCAGCCCCAGCATTTT. This sequence encodes CASSLHRQGMVDQPQHF.

The rearrangement uses TRBV2 and TRBJ1-5, with 7 bases matching TRBD1. CDR1 is SNHLY, CDR2 FYNNEI, per germline. The CDR3 consists of 14 residues. Trimming took 6 bases from V and 4 from J; bases not matched to a gene: 6. Written as DNA, the CDR3 is TGTGCCAGCAGGGACAGGTTGGGAAATCAGCCCCAGCATTTT. Translating gives CASRDRLGNQPQHF.

This chain uses TRBV28 with TRBJ1-5; D possibly corresponds to TRBD1 (6 bases). V shed 7 bases and J shed 0 bases, with 13 bases lying between them. This CDR3 region has 15 residues. Looked up from germline, CDR1 is MDHEN and CDR2 is SYDVKM. In DNA form, the CDR3 reads TGTGCCAGCACCCTAGGGGGGGATAGCAATCAGCCCCAGCATTTT. Encoded protein: CASTLGGDSNQPQHF.

The chain is built from TRBV2 and TRBJ1-3; D call uncertain. Germline CDR1 reads SNHLY; CDR2 reads FYNNEI. V gave up 8 bases and J gave up 4 bases, with 15 bases separating them. The CDR3 spans 14 residues. The DNA of the CDR3 is TGTGCCAGCGCCCGAGGAGTGACGGGAAACACCATATATTTT. It encodes CASARGVTGNTIYF.

This clone was recorded once. The rearrangement uses TRBV18 and TRBJ2-3; TRBD2 matches at 11 bases. Trimming at V came to 0 bases and at J to 5 bases, leaving 7 bases not matched to a gene. CDR1 is KGHSH, CDR2 LQKENI, per germline. The CDR3 has 17 amino acids. The CDR3 DNA follows: TGTGCCAGCTCACCACCGGGTAGCGGGAGGGTACAAGATACGCAGTATTTT. This gives the protein CASSPPGSGRVQDTQYF.

This clone was picked up a small number of times. This chain joins TRBV9 and TRBJ2-3; TRBD2 matches at 8 bases. With 4 bases clipped from V and 4 bases from J, the junction kept 14 bases outside the gene matches. This CDR3 spans 17 amino acids. CDR1 is SGDLS, CDR2 YYNGEE, per germline. The CDR3 DNA follows: TGTGCCAGCAGCCAGGGCCCCAGCGGGAGTGCGTCAGATACGCAGTATTTT. Translated, it gives CASSQGPSGSASDTQYF.

This chain joins TRBV6-5 and TRBJ2-5; 7 nucleotides line up with TRBD2. This CDR3 spans 16 amino acids. Unmatched junction bases numbered 10, after V lost 2 bases and J lost 4 bases. Germline V gives CDR1 MNHEY, CDR2 SVGAGI. DNA of the CDR3: TGTGCCAGCAGTTACGGGCGCGGGAGTAATGGAGAGACCCAGTACTTC. Encoded protein: CASSYGRGSNGETQYF.

The chain has TRBV28 and TRBJ1-6, with 7 positions matching TRBD1. This CDR3 is built from 16 residues. Germline loops: CDR1 MDHEN, CDR2 SYDVKM. The V and J ends lost 2 bases and 7 bases, in that order; junction bases with no gene match: 8. The CDR3 nucleotides read TGTGCCAGCAGTTTAGGAGGGGGCTGGGGGAATTCACCCCTCCACTTT. Translating gives CASSLGGGWGNSPLHF.

The V call is TRBV9, the J call TRBJ2-3; 10 bases agree with TRBD2. The CDR3 spans 16 residues. With V trimmed by 0 bases and J by 2 bases, 3 bases remained unmatched. CDR1 is SGDLS, CDR2 YYNGEE, per germline. CDR3 protein: CASSVVAGGATDTQYF. In DNA, the CDR3 is TGTGCCAGCAGCGTAGTAGCGGGAGGAGCCACAGATACGCAGTATTTT.

This clone was counted a few times. The chain joins TRBV5-1 to TRBJ2-5, with TRBD2 matching 14 bases. Per germline, CDR1 SGHRS and CDR2 YFSETQ. The trim removed 4 bases at V and 5 bases at J, leaving 10 bases unmatched. This CDR3 has 17 amino acids. DNA for the CDR3: TGCGCCAGCAGCCCGGGGACTAGCGGGAGTAGGGGGGAGACCCAGTACTTC. Its protein is CASSPGTSGSRGETQYF.

The chain recombines TRBV5-8 with TRBJ1-2; 8 nucleotides align to TRBD1. Germline-derived CDR1 and CDR2 are SGHTS and YDEGEE. There are 14 residues in the CDR3. V gave up 2 bases and J gave up 9 bases; unmatched junction bases: 9. DNA of the CDR3: TGTGCCAGCAGCTTTGGACAGGGTGGGTCTAGCTACACCTTC. This translates into CASSFGQGGSSYTF.

This chain uses TRBV28 with TRBJ1-1; D call uncertain. CDR3 length: 13 residues. The germline V and J ends were trimmed by 7 bases and 7 bases, with 16 bases remaining between them. Germline CDR1 and CDR2: MDHEN and SYDVKM. The CDR3 region has the DNA TGTGCCAGCATCGGGGAACGGACGATTGAAGCTTTCTTT. As protein: CASIGERTIEAFF.

This clone was detected only once. The chain joins TRBV27 to TRBJ2-1, with unresolved D. The germline V and J ends were trimmed by 0 bases and 4 bases, with 7 bases remaining between them. CDR1 is MNHEY and CDR2 is SMNVEV in the germline V gene (reference sequence). This CDR3 spans 14 amino acids. CDR3 residues: CASSLSPSYNEQFF. In DNA form, the CDR3 reads TGTGCCAGCAGTTTATCGCCTAGTTACAATGAGCAGTTCTTC.

This chain links TRBV7-9 with TRBJ1-6, with 7 bases lining up with TRBD1. From germline, CDR1 is SEHNR and CDR2 FQNEAQ (reference sequence). The CDR3 runs 13 residues. V dropped 0 bases and J dropped 10; count of bases not matched to a gene: 0. DNA for the CDR3: TGTGCCAGCAGCTTAGCGGGACAGTCACCCCTCCACTTT. Its translation is CASSLAGQSPLHF.

The genes are TRBV6-5 and TRBJ1-5; a possible D gene is TRBD1 (5 bases). This CDR3 is 14 amino acids long. Germline V CDR1 and CDR2: MNHEY, SVGAGI. The ends were cut back, 8 bases at V and 3 bases at J, with 14 bases in the middle. The CDR3 protein is CASQFWGFNQPQHF. CDR3 sequence (DNA): TGTGCCAGCCAATTCTGGGGCTTCAATCAGCCCCAGCATTTT.

The chain combines TRBV4-1 with TRBJ2-1; 13 bases align to TRBD2. The CDR3 spans 15 residues. Germline V CDR1 and CDR2: MGHRA, YSYEKL. V lost 4 bases and J lost 8; bases outside the gene matches: 5. The CDR3 region has the DNA TGCGCCAGCAGCCCGGGGACTAGCGGGATATATGAGCAGTTCTTC. Translating gives CASSPGTSGIYEQFF.

This clone was seen just once. The chain recombines TRBV5-1 with TRBJ1-4; D remains ambiguous. Deletions cut 4 bases from V and 3 bases from J, with 13 bases between. Germline V gene lookup returns CDR1 SGHRS and CDR2 YFSETQ. The CDR3 is 15 amino acids. CDR3 DNA: TGCGCCAGCAGCGGACTCGGCGGGGCTAATGAAAAACTGTTTTTT. It codes for CASSGLGGANEKLFF.

This chain joins TRBV6-4 and TRBJ1-4; D is unclear. Per the germline V gene, CDR1 is MRHNA and CDR2 is SNTAGT. The CDR3 loop spans 14 amino acids. V was clipped by 5 bases and J by 13 bases, with 20 bases between them. CDR3 protein: CASSRGFRTRGLFF. As DNA, the CDR3 is TGTGCCAGCAGTCGAGGGTTTCGGACTCGGGGACTGTTTTTT.

This clone was seen once. The V call is TRBV18, the J call TRBJ2-3; 9 bases match TRBD1. CDR3 size: 14 residues. Trimming took 4 bases from V and 5 from J; bases not matched to a gene: 4. Germline V gene lookup returns CDR1 KGHSH and CDR2 LQKENI. The CDR3 loop reads CASSRGQGVDTQYF. CDR3 sequence (DNA): TGTGCCAGCTCACGGGGACAGGGTGTAGATACGCAGTATTTT.

The chain combines TRBV7-2 with TRBJ2-7, with 7 bases identical to TRBD2. The junction had 8 bases not matched to a gene; V was cut back by 1 base and J by 2 bases. Germline CDR1 is SGHTA and CDR2 is FQGNSA. CDR3 length: 16 residues. The CDR3, as DNA: TGTGCCAGCAGCTTAGTGTCCGGGGGGTCCACCTACGAGCAGTACTTC. Protein sequence: CASSLVSGGSTYEQYF. The whole variable domain, filled in from reference TRBV7-2 and TRBJ2-7, reads GAGVSQSPSNKVTEKGKDVELRCDPISGHTALYWYRQSLGQGLEFLIYFQGNSAPDKSGLPSDRFSAERTGGSVSTLTIQRTQQEDSAVYLCASSLVSGGSTYEQYFGPGTRLTVT.

The chain links TRBV3-1 (or the pseudogene TRBV3-2) to TRBJ1-6; no firm D call. V shed 4 bases and J shed 11 bases, with 15 bases lying between them. The V gene's germline CDR1 is LGHDT and CDR2 YNNKEL (reference sequence). This CDR3 has 14 residues. CDR3 nucleotides: TGTGCCAGCAGCCCCCTGGGCGCCACGGCACCCCTCCACTTT. This translates into CASSPLGATAPLHF.

The rearrangement joins TRBV28 to TRBJ1-5, with D possibly matching TRBD1 (6 bases). CDR3 length: 14 amino acids. V lost 2 bases to trimming and J lost 9 bases, with 14 bases between them. The germline V gene encodes CDR1 MDHEN and CDR2 SYDVKM. Here the CDR3 reads CASSLEGGAGPQHF. The CDR3 DNA follows: TGTGCCAGCAGTTTAGAGGGGGGGGCCGGGCCCCAGCATTTT. The full variable domain, with the rest looked up from reference TRBV28 and TRBJ1-5, is DVKVTQSSRYLVKRTGEKVFLECVQDMDHENMFWYRQDPGLGLRLIYFSYDVKMKEKGDIPEGYSVSREKKERFSLILESASTNQTSMYLCASSLEGGAGPQHFGDGTRLSIL.